This T cell receptor (beta chain) was captured in a study of blood T cell repertoires in COVID-19. The germline V and J ends were trimmed by 2 bases and 7 bases, with 18 bases remaining between them. Germline lookup yields CDR1 SGHTA and CDR2 FQGNSA. The length of the CDR3 is 15 residues. TCRdb's copy holds only in-frame clones and misses some; the assay was immunoSEQ multiplex PCR. The sample holds around 310,000 clones; around 90% are singletons and the top ten take approximately 0.98%. The TCR originated in a woman aged 40 to 50 with COVID-19, enrolled during active disease. Sequencing was carried out using peripheral blood. The chain links TRBV7-2 to TRBJ2-7, with a tentative D call TRBD1 (6 bases). For the CDR3, the DNA is TGTGCCAGCAGCTTATTTGGGGGCGCGACGTATGAGCAGTACTTC. Its translation is CASSLFGGATYEQYF.